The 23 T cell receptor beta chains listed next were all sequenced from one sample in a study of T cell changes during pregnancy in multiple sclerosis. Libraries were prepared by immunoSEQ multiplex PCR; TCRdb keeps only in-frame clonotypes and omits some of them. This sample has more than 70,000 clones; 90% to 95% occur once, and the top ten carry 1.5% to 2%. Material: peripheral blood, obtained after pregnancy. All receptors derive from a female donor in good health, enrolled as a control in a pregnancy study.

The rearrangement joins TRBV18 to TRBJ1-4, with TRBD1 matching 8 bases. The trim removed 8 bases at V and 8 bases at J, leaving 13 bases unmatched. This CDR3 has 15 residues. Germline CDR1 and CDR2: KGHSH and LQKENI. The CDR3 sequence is CASALMTGAGEKLFF. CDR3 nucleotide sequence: TGTGCCAGCGCACTAATGACAGGGGCCGGAGAAAAACTGTTTTTT.

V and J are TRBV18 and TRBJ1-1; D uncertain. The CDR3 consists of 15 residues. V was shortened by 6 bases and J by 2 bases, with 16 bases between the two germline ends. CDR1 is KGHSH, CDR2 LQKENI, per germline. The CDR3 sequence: CASSLTVRENTEAFF. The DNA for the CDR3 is TGTGCCAGCTCTCTCACGGTGAGGGAAAACACTGAAGCTTTCTTT.

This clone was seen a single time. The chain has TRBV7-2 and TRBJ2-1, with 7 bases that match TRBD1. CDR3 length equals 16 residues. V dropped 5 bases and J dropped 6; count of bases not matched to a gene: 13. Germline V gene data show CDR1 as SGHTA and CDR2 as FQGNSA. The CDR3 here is CASSQRWDRISNEQFF. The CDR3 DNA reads TGTGCCAGCAGCCAACGGTGGGACAGAATCAGCAATGAGCAGTTCTTC.

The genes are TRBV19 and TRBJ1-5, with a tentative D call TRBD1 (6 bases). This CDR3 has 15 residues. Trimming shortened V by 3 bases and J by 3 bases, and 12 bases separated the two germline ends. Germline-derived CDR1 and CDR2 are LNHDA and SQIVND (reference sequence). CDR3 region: CASSMSAGDNQPQHF. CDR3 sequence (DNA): TGTGCCAGTAGTATGTCAGCAGGGGACAATCAGCCCCAGCATTTT.

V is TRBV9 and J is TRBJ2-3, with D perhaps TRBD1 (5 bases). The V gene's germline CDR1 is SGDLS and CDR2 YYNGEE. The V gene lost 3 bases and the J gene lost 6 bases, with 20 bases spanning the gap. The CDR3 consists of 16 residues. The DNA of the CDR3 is TGTGCCAGCAGCGCGATCGACAGCCTCCTGTTGGATACGCAGTATTTT. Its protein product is CASSAIDSLLLDTQYF.

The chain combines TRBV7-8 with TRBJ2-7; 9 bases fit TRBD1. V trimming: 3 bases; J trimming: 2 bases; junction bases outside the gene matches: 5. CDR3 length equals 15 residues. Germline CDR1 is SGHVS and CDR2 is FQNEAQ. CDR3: CASSFAGTGPYEQYF. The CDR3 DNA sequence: TGTGCCAGCAGCTTCGCCGGGACAGGGCCCTACGAGCAGTACTTC.

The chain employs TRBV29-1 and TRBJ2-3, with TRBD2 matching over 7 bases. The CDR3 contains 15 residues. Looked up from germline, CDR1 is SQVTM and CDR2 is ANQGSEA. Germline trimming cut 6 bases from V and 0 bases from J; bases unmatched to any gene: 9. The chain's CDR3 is CSVAGTTTSTDTQYF. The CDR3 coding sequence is TGCAGCGTCGCCGGGACTACAACTAGCACAGATACGCAGTATTTT.

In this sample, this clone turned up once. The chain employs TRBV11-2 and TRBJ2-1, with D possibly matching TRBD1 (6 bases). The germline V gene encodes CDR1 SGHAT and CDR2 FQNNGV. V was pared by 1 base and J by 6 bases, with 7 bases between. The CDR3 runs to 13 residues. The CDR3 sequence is CASSLVDSNEQFF. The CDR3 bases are TGTGCCAGCAGCTTAGTGGACAGCAATGAGCAGTTCTTC.

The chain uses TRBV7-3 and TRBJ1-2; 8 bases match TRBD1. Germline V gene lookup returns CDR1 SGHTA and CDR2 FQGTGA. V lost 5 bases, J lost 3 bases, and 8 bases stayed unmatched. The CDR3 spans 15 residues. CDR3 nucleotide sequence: TGTGCCAGCAGCCCCCAAGGACAGGGACACTATGGCTACACCTTC. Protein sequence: CASSPQGQGHYGYTF.

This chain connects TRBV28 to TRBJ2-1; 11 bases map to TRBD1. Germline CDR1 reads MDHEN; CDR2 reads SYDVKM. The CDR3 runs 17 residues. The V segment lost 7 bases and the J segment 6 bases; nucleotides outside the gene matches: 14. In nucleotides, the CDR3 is TGTGCCAGCACACCAGGGAGGACAGGGGGCATCGGCAATGAGCAGTTCTTC. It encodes CASTPGRTGGIGNEQFF.

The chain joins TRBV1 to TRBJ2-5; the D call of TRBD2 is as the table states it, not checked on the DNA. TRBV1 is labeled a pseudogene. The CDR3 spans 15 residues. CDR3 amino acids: CTSSLTSGVRAAQYF. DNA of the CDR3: TGCACCAGCAGCCTGACTAGCGGGGTTCGGGCGGCCCAGTACTTC.

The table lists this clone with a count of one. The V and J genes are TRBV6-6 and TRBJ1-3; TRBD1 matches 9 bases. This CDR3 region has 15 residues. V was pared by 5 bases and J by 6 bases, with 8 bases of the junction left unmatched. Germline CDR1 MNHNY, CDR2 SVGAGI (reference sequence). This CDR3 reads CASSMTTGGKNTIYF. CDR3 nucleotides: TGTGCCAGCAGTATGACAACAGGGGGCAAAAACACCATATATTTT.

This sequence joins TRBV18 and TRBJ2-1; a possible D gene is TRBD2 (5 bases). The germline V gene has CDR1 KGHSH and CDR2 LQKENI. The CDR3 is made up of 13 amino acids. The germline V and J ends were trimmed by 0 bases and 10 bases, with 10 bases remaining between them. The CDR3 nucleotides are TGTGCCAGCTCACCACCCCCGGGGTCGGAGCAGTTCTTC. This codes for CASSPPPGSEQFF.

The DNA of the CDR3 is TGTGCCAGCAGCGAAACACAGGGGAGAAGGTCACCCCTCCACTTT. Its protein product is CASSETQGRRSPLHF. The chain couples TRBV6-6 to TRBJ1-6; 7 bases line up with TRBD1. This CDR3 contains 15 residues. V lost 6 bases to trimming and J lost 10 bases; unmatched junction nucleotides: 12. Germline-derived CDR1 and CDR2 are MNHNY and SVGAGI (reference sequence).

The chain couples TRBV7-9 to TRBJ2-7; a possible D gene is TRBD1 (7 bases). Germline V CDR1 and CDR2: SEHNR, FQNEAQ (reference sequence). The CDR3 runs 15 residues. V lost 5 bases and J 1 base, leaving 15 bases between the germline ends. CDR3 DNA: TGTGCCAGCAGCGGCGGGACAGTCTCTTCCTACGAGCAGTACTTC. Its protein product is CASSGGTVSSYEQYF.

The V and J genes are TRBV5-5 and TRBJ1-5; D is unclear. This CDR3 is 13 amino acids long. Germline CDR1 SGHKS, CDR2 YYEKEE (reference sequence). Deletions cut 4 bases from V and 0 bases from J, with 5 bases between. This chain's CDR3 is CASSPYSNQPQHF. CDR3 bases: TGTGCCAGCAGCCCCTATAGCAATCAGCCCCAGCATTTT. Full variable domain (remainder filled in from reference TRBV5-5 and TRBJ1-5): DAGVTQSPTHLIKTRGQQVTLRCSPISGHKSVSWYQQVLGQGPQFIFQYYEKEERGRGNFPDRFSARQFPNYSSELNVNALLLGDSALYLCASSPYSNQPQHFGDGTRLSIL.

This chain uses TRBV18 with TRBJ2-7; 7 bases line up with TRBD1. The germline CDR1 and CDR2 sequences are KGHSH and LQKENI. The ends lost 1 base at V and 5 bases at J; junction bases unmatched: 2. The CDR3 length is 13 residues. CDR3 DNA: TGTGCCAGCTCACCACTAGACAGGGACGAGCAGTACTTC. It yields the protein CASSPLDRDEQYF.

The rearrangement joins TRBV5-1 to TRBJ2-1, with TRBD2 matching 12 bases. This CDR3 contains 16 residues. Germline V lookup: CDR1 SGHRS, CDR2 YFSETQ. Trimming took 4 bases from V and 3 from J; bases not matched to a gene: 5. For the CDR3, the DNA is TGCGCCAGCAGCGCTAGCGGGGGGGCCGGCTACAATGAGCAGTTCTTC. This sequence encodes CASSASGGAGYNEQFF.

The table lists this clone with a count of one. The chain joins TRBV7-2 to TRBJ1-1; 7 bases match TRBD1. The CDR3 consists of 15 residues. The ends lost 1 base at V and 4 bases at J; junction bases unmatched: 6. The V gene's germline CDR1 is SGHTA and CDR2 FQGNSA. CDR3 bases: TGTGCCAGCAGCTTAGGCGCCGGGACAGCCACTGAAGCTTTCTTT. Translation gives CASSLGAGTATEAFF.

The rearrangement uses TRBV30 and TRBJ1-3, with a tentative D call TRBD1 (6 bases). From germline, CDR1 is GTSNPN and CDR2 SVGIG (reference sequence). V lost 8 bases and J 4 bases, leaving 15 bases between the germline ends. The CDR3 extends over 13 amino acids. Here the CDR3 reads CARSNQGGNTIYF. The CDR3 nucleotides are TGTGCCAGATCGAACCAGGGGGGAAACACCATATATTTT. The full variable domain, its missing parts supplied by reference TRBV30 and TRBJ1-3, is SQTIHQWPATLVQPVGSPLSLECTVEGTSNPNLYWYRQAAGRGLQLLFYSVGIGQISSEVPQNLSASRPQDRQFILSSKKLLLSDSGFYLCARSNQGGNTIYFGEGSWLTVV.

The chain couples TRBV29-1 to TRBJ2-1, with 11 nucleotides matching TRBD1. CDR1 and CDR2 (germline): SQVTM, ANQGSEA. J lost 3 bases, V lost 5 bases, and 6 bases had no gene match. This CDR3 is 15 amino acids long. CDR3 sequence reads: CSVYTGTGGYNEQFF. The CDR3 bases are TGCAGCGTTTATACCGGGACAGGGGGCTACAATGAGCAGTTCTTC.

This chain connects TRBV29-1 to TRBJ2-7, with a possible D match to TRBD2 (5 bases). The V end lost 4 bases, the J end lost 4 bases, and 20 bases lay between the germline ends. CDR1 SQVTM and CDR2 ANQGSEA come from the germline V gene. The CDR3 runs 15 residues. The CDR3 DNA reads TGCAGCGTTGTAGCAGAGGGTCAGGATATTTACGAGCAGTACTTC. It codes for CSVVAEGQDIYEQYF.

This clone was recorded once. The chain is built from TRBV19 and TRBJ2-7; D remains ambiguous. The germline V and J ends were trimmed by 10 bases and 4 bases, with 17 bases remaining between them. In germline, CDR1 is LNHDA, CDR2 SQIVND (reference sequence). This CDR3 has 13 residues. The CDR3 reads CATSPRGIYEQYF. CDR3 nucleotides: TGTGCCACCTCGCCCCGTGGCATTTACGAGCAGTACTTC.